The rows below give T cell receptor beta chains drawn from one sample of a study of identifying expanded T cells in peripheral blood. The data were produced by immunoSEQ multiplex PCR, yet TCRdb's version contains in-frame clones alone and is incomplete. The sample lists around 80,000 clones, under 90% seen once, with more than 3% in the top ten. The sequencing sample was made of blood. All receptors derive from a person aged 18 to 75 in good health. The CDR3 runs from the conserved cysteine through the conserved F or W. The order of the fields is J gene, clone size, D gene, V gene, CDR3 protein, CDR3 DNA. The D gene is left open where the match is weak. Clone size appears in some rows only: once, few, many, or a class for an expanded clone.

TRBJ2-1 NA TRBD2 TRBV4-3 CASSPLVGSGRNEQFF TGCGCCAGCAGCCCCCTGGTTGGTAGCGGGAGAAATGAGCAGTTCTTC
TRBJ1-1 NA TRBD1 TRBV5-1 CASSLGQGMGGTEAFF TGCGCCAGCAGCTTGGGACAGGGGATGGGAGGCACTGAAGCTTTCTTT
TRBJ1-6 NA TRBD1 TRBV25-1 CASSETGGSSPLHF TGTGCCAGCAGTGAAACAGGGGGCAGTTCACCCCTCCACTTT
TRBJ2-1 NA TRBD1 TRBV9 CASSVTIGQGFDEQFF TGTGCCAGCAGCGTAACGATAGGACAGGGTTTCGATGAGCAGTTCTTC
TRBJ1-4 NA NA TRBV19 CASSITAATNEKLFF TGTGCCAGTAGTATAACCGCAGCAACTAATGAAAAACTGTTTTTT
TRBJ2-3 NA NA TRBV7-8 CASSRTLITDTQYF TGTGCCAGCAGCCGCACTCTTATTACAGATACGCAGTATTTT
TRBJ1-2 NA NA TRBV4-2 CASSQDWGSGGYTF TGTGCCAGCAGCCAAGATTGGGGATCCGGTGGCTACACCTTC
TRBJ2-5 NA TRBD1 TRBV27 CASQTRTGQETQYF TGTGCCAGCCAAACGAGGACAGGACAGGAGACCCAGTACTTC
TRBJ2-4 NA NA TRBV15 CATSRVAGIGARNIQYF TGTGCCACCAGCAGAGTGGCAGGGATCGGGGCAAGAAACATTCAGTACTTC
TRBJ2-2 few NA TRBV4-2 CASSQDLKQTNTGELFF TGTGCCAGCAGCCAAGATCTGAAGCAGACGAACACCGGGGAGCTGTTTTTT
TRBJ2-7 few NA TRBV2 CASSPGQRQYEQYF TGTGCCAGCAGTCCAGGACAGCGTCAATACGAGCAGTACTTC
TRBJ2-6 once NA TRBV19 CASTLGPSGANVLTF TGTGCCAGTACATTGGGGCCCTCGGGGGCCAACGTCCTGACTTTC
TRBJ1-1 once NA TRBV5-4 CASSLDQGNTEAFF TGTGCCAGCAGCTTGGACCAGGGGAACACTGAAGCTTTCTTT
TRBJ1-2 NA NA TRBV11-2 CASSLTAAGYYGYTF TGTGCCAGCAGCTTAACAGCAGCGGGTTACTATGGCTACACCTTC
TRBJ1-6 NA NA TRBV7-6 CASSLQSLGNSPLHF TGTGCCAGCAGCTTACAGTCACTGGGGAATTCACCCCTCCACTTT
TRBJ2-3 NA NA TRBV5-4 CASSLLGLSASTDTQYF TGTGCCAGCAGCTTGCTTGGCCTCTCAGCTAGCACAGATACGCAGTATTTT
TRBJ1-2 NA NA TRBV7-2 CASSSAGTNYGYTF TGTGCCAGCAGCTCAGCCGGGACTAACTATGGCTACACCTTC